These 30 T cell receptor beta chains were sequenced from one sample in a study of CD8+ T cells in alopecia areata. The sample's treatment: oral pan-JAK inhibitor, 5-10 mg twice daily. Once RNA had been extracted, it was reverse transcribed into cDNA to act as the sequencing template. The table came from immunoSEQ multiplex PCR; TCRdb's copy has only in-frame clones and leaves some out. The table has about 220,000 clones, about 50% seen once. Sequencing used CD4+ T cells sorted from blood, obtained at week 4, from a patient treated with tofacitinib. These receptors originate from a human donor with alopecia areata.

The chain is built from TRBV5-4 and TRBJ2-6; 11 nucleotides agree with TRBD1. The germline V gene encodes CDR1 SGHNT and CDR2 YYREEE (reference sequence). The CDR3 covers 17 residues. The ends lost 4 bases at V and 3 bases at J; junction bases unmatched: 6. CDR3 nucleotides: TGTGCCAGCAGCCCGGGACAGGGGGTCTTTGGGGCCAACGTCCTGACTTTC. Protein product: CASSPGQGVFGANVLTF. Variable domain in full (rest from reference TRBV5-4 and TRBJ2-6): ETGVTQSPTHLIKTRGQQVTLRCSSQSGHNTVSWYQQALGQGPQFIFQYYREEENGRGNFPPRFSGLQFPNYSSELNVNALELDDSALYLCASSPGQGVFGANVLTFGAGSRLTVL.

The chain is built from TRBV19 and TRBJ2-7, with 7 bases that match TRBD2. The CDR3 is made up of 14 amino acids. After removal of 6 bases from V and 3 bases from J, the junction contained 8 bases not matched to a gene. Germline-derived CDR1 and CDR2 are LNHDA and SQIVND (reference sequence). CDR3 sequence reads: CASRGRGLDYEQYF. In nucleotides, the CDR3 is TGTGCCAGTAGGGGGAGGGGACTGGACTACGAGCAGTACTTC.

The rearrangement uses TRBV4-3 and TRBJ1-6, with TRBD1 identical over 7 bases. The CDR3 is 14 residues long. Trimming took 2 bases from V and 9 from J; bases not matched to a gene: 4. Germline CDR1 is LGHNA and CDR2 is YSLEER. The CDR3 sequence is CASSQLSGGSPLHF. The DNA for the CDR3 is TGCGCCAGCAGCCAACTGTCAGGGGGTTCACCCCTCCACTTT.

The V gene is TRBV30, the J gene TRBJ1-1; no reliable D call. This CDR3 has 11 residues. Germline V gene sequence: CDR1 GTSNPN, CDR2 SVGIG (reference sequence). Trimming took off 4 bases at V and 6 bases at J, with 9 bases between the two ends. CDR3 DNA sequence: TGTGCCTGGAATACCTGGGCTGAAGCTTTCTTT. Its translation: CAWNTWAEAFF.

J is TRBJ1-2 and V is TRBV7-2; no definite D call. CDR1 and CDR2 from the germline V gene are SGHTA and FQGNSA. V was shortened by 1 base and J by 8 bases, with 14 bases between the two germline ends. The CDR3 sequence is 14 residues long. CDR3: CASSLDTSPGGYTF. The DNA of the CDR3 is TGTGCCAGCAGCTTAGATACGTCCCCGGGGGGCTACACCTTC.

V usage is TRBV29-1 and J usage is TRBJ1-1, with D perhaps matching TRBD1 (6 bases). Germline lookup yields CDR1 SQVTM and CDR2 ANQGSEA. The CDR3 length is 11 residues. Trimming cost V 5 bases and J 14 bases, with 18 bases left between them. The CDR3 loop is CSVRRNRASFF. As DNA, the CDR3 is TGCAGCGTTAGGAGGAACAGGGCTTCCTTCTTT.

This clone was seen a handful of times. DNA of the CDR3: TGTGCCAGCAGTTGGGGGGTTCTAGCGAACCAAGAGACCCAGTACTTC. This translates into CASSWGVLANQETQYF. The V gene is TRBV7-8, the J gene TRBJ2-5; D may be TRBD2 (6 bases). CDR1 and CDR2 (germline): SGHVS, FQNEAQ. V was pared by 6 bases and J by 0 bases, with 17 bases between. CDR3 length: 16 amino acids. The full variable domain, in which reference TRBV7-8 and TRBJ2-5 provide the parts outside the CDR3, is GAGVSQSPRYKVAKRGQDVALRCDPISGHVSLFWYQQALGQGPEFLTYFQNEAQLDKSGLPSDRFFAERPEGSVSTLKIQRTQQEDSAVYLCASSWGVLANQETQYFGPGTRLLVL.

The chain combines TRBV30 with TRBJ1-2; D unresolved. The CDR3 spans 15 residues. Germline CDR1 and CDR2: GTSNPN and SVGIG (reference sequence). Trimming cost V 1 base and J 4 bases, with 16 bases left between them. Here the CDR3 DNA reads TGTGCCTGGAGTGGAGCAACGGGCCCTGGCTATGGCTACACCTTC. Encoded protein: CAWSGATGPGYGYTF.

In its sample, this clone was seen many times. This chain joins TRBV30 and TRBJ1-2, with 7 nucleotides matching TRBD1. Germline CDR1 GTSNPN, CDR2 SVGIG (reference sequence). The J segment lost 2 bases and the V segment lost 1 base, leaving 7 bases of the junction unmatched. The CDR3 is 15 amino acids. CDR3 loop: CAWSAPRQGNYGYTF. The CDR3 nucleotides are TGTGCCTGGAGTGCCCCCCGACAGGGAAACTATGGCTACACCTTC. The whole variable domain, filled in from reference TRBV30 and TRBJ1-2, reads SQTIHQWPATLVQPVGSPLSLECTVEGTSNPNLYWYRQAAGRGLQLLFYSVGIGQISSEVPQNLSASRPQDRQFILSSKKLLLSDSGFYLCAWSAPRQGNYGYTFGSGTRLTVV.

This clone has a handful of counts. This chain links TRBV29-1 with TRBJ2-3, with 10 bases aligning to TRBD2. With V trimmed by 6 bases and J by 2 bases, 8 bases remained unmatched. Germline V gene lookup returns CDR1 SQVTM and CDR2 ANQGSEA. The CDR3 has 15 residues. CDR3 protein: CSVAGTSVTTDTQYF. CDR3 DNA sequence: TGCAGCGTGGCCGGGACTAGCGTCACCACAGATACGCAGTATTTT.

The CDR3 reads CASRRDFPHTDTQYF. The CDR3 DNA reads as TGTGCCAGCAGACGGGACTTTCCACACACAGATACGCAGTATTTT. The J gene is TRBJ2-3, the V gene TRBV27, with D tentatively TRBD2 (6 bases). Trimming cost V 6 bases and J 2 bases, with 15 bases left between them. Germline V gives CDR1 MNHEY, CDR2 SMNVEV (reference sequence). This CDR3 contains 15 residues.

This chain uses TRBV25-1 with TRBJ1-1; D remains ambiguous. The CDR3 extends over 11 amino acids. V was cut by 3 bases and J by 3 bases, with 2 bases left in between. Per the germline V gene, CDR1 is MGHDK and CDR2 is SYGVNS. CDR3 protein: CASSEDTEAFF. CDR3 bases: TGTGCCAGCAGTGAGGACACTGAAGCTTTCTTT.

CDR3 sequence reads: CASSLGQAQETQYF. Written as DNA, the CDR3 is TGCGCCAGCAGCCTCGGACAGGCTCAAGAGACCCAGTACTTC. This chain connects TRBV5-1 to TRBJ2-5; 7 positions match TRBD1. With 4 bases clipped from V and 2 bases from J, the junction kept 5 bases outside the gene matches. Germline CDR1 is SGHRS and CDR2 is YFSETQ. The CDR3 extends over 14 amino acids.

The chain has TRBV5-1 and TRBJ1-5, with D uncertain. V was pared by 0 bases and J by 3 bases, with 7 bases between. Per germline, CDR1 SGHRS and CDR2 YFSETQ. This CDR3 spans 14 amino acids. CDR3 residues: CASSLAGNNQPQHF. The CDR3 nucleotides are TGCGCCAGCAGCTTGGCCGGGAACAATCAGCCCCAGCATTTT.

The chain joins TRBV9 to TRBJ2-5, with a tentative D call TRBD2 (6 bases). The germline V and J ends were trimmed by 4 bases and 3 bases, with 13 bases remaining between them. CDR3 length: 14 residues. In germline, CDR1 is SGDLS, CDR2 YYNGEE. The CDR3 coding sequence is TGTGCCAGCAGCTCCCACTCGGGGGAAGAGACCCAGTACTTC. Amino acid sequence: CASSSHSGEETQYF.

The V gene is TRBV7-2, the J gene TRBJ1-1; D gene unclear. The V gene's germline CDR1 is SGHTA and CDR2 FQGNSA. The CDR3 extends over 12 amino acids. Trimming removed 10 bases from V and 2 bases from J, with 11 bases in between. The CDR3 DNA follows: TGTGCCACGTCCGACCCTAACACTGAAGCTTTCTTT. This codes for CATSDPNTEAFF.

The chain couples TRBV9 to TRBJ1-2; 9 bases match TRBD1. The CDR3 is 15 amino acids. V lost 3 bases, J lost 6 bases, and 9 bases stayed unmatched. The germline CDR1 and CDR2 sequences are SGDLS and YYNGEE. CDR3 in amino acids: CASSERTGAPNGYTF. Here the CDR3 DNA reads TGTGCCAGCAGCGAGCGGACAGGGGCCCCTAATGGCTACACCTTC. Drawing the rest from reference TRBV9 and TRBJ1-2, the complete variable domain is DSGVTQTPKHLITATGQRVTLRCSPRSGDLSVYWYQQSLDQGLQFLIQYYNGEERAKGNILERFSAQQFPDLHSELNLSSLELGDSALYFCASSERTGAPNGYTFGSGTRLTVV.

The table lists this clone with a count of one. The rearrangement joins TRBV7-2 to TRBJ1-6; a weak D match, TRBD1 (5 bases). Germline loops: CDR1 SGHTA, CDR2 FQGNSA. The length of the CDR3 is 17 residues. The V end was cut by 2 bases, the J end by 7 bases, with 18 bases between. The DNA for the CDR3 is TGTGCCAGCAGCTTACGATACCGGGCGGAGGGGAATTCACCCCTCCACTTT. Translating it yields CASSLRYRAEGNSPLHF.

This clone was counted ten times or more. CDR3 in DNA: TGTGCCAGCAGTGGACTAGCGGAGAGTGAGCAGTTCTTC. It translates to CASSGLAESEQFF. This chain uses TRBV2 with TRBJ2-1, with 9 bases that match TRBD2. The V segment lost 4 bases and the J segment 9 bases; nucleotides outside the gene matches: 4. Germline CDR1 and CDR2: SNHLY and FYNNEI. The CDR3 contains 13 residues.

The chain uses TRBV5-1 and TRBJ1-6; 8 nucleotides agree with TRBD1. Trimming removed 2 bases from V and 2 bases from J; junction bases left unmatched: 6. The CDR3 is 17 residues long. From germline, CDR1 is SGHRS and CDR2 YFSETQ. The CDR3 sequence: CASSFLGQGAYNSPLHF. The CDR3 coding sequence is TGCGCCAGCAGCTTCCTCGGACAGGGCGCCTATAATTCACCCCTCCACTTT.

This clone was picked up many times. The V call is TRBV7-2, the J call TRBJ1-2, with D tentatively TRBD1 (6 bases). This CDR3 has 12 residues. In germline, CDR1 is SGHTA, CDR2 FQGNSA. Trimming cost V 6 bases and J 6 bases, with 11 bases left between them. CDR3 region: CASSFDRNGYTF. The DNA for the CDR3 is TGTGCCAGCAGTTTCGACAGGAATGGCTACACCTTC.

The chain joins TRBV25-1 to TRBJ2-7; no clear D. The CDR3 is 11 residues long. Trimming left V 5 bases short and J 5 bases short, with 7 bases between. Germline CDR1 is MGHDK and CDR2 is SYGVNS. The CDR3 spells CASSRLDEQYF. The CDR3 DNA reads TGTGCCAGCAGTAGGTTAGACGAGCAGTACTTC.

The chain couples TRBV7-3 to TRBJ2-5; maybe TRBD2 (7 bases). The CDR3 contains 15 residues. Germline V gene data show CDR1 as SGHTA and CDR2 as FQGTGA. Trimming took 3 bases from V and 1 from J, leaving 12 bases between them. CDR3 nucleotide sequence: TGTGCCAGCAGCTTGAGGGCGGGGGCCCAAGAGACCCAGTACTTC. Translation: CASSLRAGAQETQYF.

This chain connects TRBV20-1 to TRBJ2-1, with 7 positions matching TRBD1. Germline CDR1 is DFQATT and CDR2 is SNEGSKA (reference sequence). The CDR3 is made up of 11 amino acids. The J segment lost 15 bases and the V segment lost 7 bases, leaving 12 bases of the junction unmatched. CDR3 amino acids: CSVSDRVRTFF. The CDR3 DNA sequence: TGCAGTGTCTCCGACAGGGTGCGTACGTTCTTC.

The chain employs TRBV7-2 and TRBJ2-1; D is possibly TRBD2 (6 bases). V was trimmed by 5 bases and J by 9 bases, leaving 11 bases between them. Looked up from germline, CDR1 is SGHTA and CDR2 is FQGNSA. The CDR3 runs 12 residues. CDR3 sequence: CASSRSSVEQFF. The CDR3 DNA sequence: TGTGCCAGCAGCCGCTCTAGCGTTGAGCAGTTCTTC.

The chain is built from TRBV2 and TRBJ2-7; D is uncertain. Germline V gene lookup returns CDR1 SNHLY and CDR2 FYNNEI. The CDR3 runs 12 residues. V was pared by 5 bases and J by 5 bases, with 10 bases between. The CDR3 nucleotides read TGTGCCAGCAGTTCGACGTCCGACGAGCAGTACTTC. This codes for CASSSTSDEQYF.

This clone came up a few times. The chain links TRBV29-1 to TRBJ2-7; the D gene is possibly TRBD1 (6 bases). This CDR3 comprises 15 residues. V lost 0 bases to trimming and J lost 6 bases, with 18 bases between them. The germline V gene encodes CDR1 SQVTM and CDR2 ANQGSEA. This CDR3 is CSVEERQGKAGEQYF. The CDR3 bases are TGCAGCGTTGAAGAGAGGCAGGGGAAGGCCGGCGAGCAGTACTTC.

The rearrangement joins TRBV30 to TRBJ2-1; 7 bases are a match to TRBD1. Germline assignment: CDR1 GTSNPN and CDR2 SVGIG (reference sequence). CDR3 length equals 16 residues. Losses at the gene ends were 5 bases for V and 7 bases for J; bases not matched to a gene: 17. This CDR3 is CAWFKDRDSMVNEQFF. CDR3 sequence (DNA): TGTGCCTGGTTCAAAGACAGGGATAGTATGGTAAATGAGCAGTTCTTC.

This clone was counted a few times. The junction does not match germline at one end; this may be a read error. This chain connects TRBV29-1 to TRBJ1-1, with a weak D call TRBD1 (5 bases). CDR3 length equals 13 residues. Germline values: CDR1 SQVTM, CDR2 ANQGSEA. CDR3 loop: CSVGGAQNAEAFF. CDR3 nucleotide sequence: TGCAGCGTTGGAGGGGCCCAGAACGCTGAAGCTTTCTTT. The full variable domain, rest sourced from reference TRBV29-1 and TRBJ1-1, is SAVISQKPSRDICQRGTSLTIQCQVDSQVTMMFWYRQQPGQSLTLIATANQGSEATYESGFVIDKFPISRPNLTFSTLTVSNMSPEDSSIYLCSVGGAQNAEAFFGQGTRLTVV.

CDR3 in amino acids: CSAATGQAGELFF. The CDR3 DNA reads as TGCAGCGCGGCTACAGGGCAGGCCGGGGAGCTGTTTTTT. The J gene is TRBJ2-2, the V gene TRBV29-1, with D tentatively TRBD1 (6 bases). The ends were cut back, 7 bases at V and 6 bases at J, with 15 bases in the middle. The germline V gene has CDR1 SQVTM and CDR2 ANQGSEA. This CDR3 has 13 amino acids.